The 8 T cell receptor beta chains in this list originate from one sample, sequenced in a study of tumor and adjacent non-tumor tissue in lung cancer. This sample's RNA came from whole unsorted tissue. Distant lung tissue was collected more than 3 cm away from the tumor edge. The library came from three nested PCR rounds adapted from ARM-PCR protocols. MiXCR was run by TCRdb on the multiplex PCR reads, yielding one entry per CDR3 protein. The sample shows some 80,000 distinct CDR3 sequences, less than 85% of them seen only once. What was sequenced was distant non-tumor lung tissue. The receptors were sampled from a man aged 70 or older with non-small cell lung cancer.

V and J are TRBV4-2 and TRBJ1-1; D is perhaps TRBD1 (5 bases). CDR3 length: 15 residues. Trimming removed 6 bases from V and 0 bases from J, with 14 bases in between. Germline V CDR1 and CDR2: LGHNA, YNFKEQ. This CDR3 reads CASSPPRQMNTEAFF. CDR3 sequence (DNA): TGTGCCAGCAGTCCTCCGAGACAGATGAACACTGAAGCTTTCTTT.

CDR3 region: CASTQDAGGDGYTF. The CDR3 coding sequence is TGCGCCAGCACACAAGATGCGGGCGGAGATGGATATACCTTC. The chain uses TRBV4-3 and TRBJ1-2; D gene ambiguous. The germline gives CDR1 LGHNA, CDR2 YSLEER. This CDR3 contains 14 residues. V lost 7 bases and J lost 14, with 26 bases in between.

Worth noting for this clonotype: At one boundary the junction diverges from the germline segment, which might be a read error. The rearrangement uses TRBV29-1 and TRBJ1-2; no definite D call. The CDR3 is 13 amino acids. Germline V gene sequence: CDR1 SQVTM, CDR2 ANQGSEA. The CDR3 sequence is CWVLQTGAYGYTF. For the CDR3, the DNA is TGCTGGGTTCTCCAGACGGGAGCCTATGGTTACACCTTC.

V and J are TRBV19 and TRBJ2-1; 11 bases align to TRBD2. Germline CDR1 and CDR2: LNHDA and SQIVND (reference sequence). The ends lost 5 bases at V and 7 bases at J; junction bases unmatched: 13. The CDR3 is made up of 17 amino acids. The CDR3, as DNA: TGTGCCAGTAGTCTTGAAGGACTAGCGGGCAAGGTGAATGAGCAGTTCTTC. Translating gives CASSLEGLAGKVNEQFF.

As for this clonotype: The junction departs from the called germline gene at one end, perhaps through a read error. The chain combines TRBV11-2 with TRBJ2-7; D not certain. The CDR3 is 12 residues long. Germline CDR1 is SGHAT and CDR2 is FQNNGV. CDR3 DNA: TGTGCCAACAGCATAACTCTTTACGAGCTGTACTTC. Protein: CANSITLYELYF.

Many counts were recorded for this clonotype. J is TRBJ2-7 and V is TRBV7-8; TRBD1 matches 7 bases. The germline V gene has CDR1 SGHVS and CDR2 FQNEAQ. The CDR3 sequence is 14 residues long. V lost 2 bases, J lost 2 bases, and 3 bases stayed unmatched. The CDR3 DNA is TGTGCCAGCAGCTTATCGACAGGGCCCTACGAGCAGTACTTC. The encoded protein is CASSLSTGPYEQYF.

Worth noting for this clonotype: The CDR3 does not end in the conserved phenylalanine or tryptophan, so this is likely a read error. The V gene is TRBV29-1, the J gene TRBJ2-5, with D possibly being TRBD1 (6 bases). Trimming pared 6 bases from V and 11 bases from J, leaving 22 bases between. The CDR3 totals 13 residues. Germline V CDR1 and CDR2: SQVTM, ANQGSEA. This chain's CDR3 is CSVADRLQEIQYI. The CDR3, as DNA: TGCAGCGTGGCCGACAGGTTACAAGAGATACAGTACATC.

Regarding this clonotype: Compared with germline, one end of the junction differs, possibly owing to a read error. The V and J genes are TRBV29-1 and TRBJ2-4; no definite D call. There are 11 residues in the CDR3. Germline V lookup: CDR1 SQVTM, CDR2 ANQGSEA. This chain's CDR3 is CSAEGGSIQYF. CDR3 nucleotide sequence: TGCAGCGCTGAAGGCGGAAGCATTCAGTACTTC.